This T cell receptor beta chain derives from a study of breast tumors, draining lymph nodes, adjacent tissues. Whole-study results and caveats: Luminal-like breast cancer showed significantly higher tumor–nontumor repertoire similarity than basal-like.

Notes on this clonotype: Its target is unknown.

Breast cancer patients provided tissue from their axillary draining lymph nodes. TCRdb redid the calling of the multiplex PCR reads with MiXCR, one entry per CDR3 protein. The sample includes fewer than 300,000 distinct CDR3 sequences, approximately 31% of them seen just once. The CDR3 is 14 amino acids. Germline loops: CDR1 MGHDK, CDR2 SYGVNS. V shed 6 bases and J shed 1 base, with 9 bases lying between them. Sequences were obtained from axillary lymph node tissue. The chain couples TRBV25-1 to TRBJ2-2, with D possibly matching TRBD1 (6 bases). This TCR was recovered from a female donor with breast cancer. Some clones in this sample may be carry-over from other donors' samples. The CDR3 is CASRGQRNTGELFF. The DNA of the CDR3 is TGTGCCAGCAGAGGACAGAGGAACACCGGGGAGCTGTTTTTT.